This T cell receptor (beta chain) was identified during a study of T cell responses to AZD1222 COVID-19 vaccine. TCRdb's table, derived via immunoSEQ multiplex PCR, lists solely in-frame clones and lacks some. In the table there are some 99,000 clones, almost 90% of which are singletons. The CDR3 is 14 residues long. The V and J ends lost 7 bases and 4 bases, in that order; junction bases with no gene match: 7. Looked up from germline, CDR1 is MNHEY and CDR2 is SVGAGI. V usage is TRBV6-5 and J usage is TRBJ2-4; 7 nucleotides match TRBD1. This TCR was recovered from an adult who received the AZD1222 COVID-19 vaccine. The sample here was peripheral blood, taken 28 days after the second AZD1222 dose. CDR3 protein: CASTRDREKNIQYF. The CDR3 nucleotides read TGTGCCAGCACTAGAGACAGGGAAAAAAACATTCAGTACTTC.